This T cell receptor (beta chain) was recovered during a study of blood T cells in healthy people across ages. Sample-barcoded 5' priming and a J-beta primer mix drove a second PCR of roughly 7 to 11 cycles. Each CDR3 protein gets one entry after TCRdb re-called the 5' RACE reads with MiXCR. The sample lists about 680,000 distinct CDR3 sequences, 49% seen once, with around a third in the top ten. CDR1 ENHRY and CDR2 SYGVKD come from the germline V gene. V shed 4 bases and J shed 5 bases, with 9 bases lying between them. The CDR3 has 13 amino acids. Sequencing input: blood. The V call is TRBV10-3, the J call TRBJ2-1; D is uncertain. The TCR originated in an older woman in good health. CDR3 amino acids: CAISVIGDNEQFF. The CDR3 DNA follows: TGTGCCATCAGTGTAATTGGGGACAATGAGCAGTTCTTC.